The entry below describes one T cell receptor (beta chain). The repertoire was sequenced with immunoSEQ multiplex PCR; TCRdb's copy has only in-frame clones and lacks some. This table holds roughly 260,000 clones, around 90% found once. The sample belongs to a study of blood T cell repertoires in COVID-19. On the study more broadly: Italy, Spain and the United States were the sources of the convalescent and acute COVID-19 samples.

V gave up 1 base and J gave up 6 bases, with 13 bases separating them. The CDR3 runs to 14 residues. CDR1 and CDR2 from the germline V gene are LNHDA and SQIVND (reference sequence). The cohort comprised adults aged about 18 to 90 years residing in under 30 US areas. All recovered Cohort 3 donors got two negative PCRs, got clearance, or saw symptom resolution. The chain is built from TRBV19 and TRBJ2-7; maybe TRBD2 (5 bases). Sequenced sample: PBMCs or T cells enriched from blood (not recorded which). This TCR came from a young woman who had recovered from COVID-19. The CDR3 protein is CASSIGTGSREQYF. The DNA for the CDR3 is TGTGCCAGTAGTATAGGGACTGGATCCCGCGAGCAGTACTTC.